This T cell receptor beta chain emerged from a study of cytomegalovirus exposure and HLA in healthy donors. Study in general: It was reported in a later analysis that the 100 to 150 validation repertoires used the same platform as the approximately 670 first-cohort repertoires.

Here immunoSEQ multiplex PCR was the method, and the copy in TCRdb shows in-frame clones only, minus some. This table holds 250,000 to 350,000 clones, roughly 89% found once. Whole-study results and caveats: The investigators catalogued 164 TCR beta chains as cytomegalovirus-associated. It was reportedly the case that the classifier diagnosed cytomegalovirus status with high specificity and sensitivity. The majority of TCR sequences were rare, yet some public TCRs appeared in many donors.

With regard to this clone: Its specificity is not known.

Sequencing was performed on PBMCs. This clonotype originated in a woman between 18 and 29 years old in good health and CMV-seronegative.

For the CDR3, the DNA is TGTGCCAGCTCACCTCGGGAGGAGTCCGGGGAGCTGTTTTTT. It codes for CASSPREESGELFF. J is TRBJ2-2 and V is TRBV18, with TRBD2 matching 7 bases. J was trimmed by 6 bases and V by 3 bases; bases with no gene match: 4. The CDR3 sequence is 14 residues long. The germline V gene encodes CDR1 KGHSH and CDR2 LQKENI.